This is a list of T cell receptor beta chains from one sample in a study of blood T cell repertoires in COVID-19. Generated by immunoSEQ multiplex PCR, the TCRdb table keeps only in-frame clones and is missing some. There are about 140,000 clones in the sample; roughly 89% occur only once, and roughly 3.9% lies in the top ten. Sequencing was carried out using PBMCs or T cells enriched from blood (not recorded which). Every receptor here comes from a man between 45 and 60 years old who had recovered from COVID-19. The CDR3 runs from the conserved cysteine through the conserved F or W. A D gene is named only where the DNA matches it firmly. Expanded clones get a size class; other rows say once, few or many, or leave the size out.

>TRBV9|TRBJ1-5|.|few
CASSGGQFNQPQHF
TGTGCCAGCAGCGGGGGGCAGTTTAATCAGCCCCAGCATTTT
>TRBV30|TRBJ2-7|TRBD1|.
CAWSPDRGGEQYF
TGTGCCTGGAGTCCAGACAGGGGGGGCGAGCAGTACTTC
>TRBV11-1|TRBJ1-1|.|.
CASSLGLWTENTEAFF
TGTGCCAGCAGCTTAGGGTTGTGGACAGAGAACACTGAAGCTTTCTTT
>TRBV29-1|TRBJ1-1|.|.
CSVTTVNTEAFF
TGCAGCGTGACGACAGTGAACACTGAAGCTTTCTTT
>TRBV7-9|TRBJ2-7|.|.
CASSPSELSYEQYF
TGTGCCAGCAGCCCTAGCGAATTGTCCTACGAGCAGTACTTC
>TRBV6-1|TRBJ2-3|TRBD2|.
CASSVKLAGATDTQYF
TGTGCCAGCAGTGTCAAACTAGCGGGGGCCACAGATACGCAGTATTTT
>TRBV7-8|TRBJ2-7|.|.
CASSQETYEQYF
TGTGCCAGCAGCCAGGAGACCTACGAGCAGTACTTC
>TRBV24-1|TRBJ1-1|TRBD1|.
CATSDAGTANTEAFF
TGTGCCACCAGTGATGCCGGGACAGCGAACACTGAAGCTTTCTTT
>TRBV2|TRBJ2-3|TRBD2|.
CASSAGTSRSDTQYF
TGTGCCAGCAGTGCCGGGACTAGCCGTTCAGATACGCAGTATTTT
>TRBV5-5|TRBJ1-2|.|.
CASSLVSQVEGGYGYTF
TGTGCCAGCAGCTTGGTGTCGCAGGTTGAAGGAGGCTATGGCTACACCTTC
>TRBV27|TRBJ2-5|.|.
CASGMGTLGETQYF
TGTGCCAGCGGTATGGGGACTTTAGGGGAGACCCAGTACTTC
>TRBV6-5|TRBJ2-3|TRBD1|.
CASSQTGSATDTQYF
TGTGCCAGCAGTCAGACAGGGAGTGCCACAGATACGCAGTATTTT
>TRBV6-5|TRBJ1-1|.|.
CASSYSAPLNTEAFF
TGTGCCAGCAGTTACTCAGCCCCTCTGAACACTGAAGCTTTCTTT
>TRBV30|TRBJ1-5|TRBD1|.
CAWRQGGGNQPQHF
TGTGCCTGGAGACAGGGGGGAGGCAATCAGCCCCAGCATTTT
>TRBV18|TRBJ2-1|TRBD1|.
CASSPPTGINEQFF
TGTGCCAGCTCACCACCGACAGGGATAAATGAGCAGTTCTTC